A selection of T cell receptor beta chains follows, all from one sample in a study of cytomegalovirus exposure and HLA in healthy donors. Clones were sequenced by immunoSEQ multiplex PCR, and TCRdb holds only the in-frame ones, with some missing. The profile shows roughly 100,000 clones, more than 55% of them singletons. Specimen: PBMCs. All receptors come from a woman aged 45-60 years in good health and CMV-seropositive. CDR3s include the opening cysteine and the closing phenylalanine or tryptophan. D genes are given only for firm matches. Clone size, where shown, is once, few, many, or a class for clones that have expanded.

v_gene: TRBV6-1
j_gene: TRBJ1-1
abundance: NA
d_gene: NA
CDR3nt: TGTGCCAGCAGTGAAAGACTTCGGGGGGGGGACACTGAAGCTTTCTTT
CDR3aa: CASSERLRGGDTEAFF

v_gene: TRBV28
j_gene: TRBJ1-2
abundance: NA
d_gene: TRBD1
CDR3nt: TGTGCCAGCAATTTCGGATTTACCCGGGACAGGGGGCTTCGGAACTATGGCTACACCTTC
CDR3aa: CASNFGFTRDRGLRNYGYTF

v_gene: TRBV7-2
j_gene: TRBJ2-3
abundance: NA
d_gene: TRBD2
CDR3nt: TGTGCCAGCAGCCCGCAACTAGCGGCCACAGATACGCAGTATTTT
CDR3aa: CASSPQLAATDTQYF

v_gene: TRBV28
j_gene: TRBJ2-1
abundance: once
d_gene: NA
CDR3nt: TGTGCCAGCAGCCTGGGCCCAAGCGGTGGTGAGCAGTTCTTC
CDR3aa: CASSLGPSGGEQFF

v_gene: TRBV28
j_gene: TRBJ1-6
abundance: NA
d_gene: NA
CDR3nt: TGTGCCAGCAGTTTCAGGGATCCCTATAATTCACCCCTCCACTTT
CDR3aa: CASSFRDPYNSPLHF

v_gene: TRBV14
j_gene: TRBJ2-2
abundance: NA
d_gene: TRBD1
CDR3nt: TGTGCCAGCAGCATACAGGGGGCAGGCGGGGAGCTGTTTTTT
CDR3aa: CASSIQGAGGELFF

v_gene: TRBV27
j_gene: TRBJ1-1
abundance: NA
d_gene: NA
CDR3nt: TGTGCCAGCAGTCCCGAAATGGGAGGGACTGAAGCTTTCTTT
CDR3aa: CASSPEMGGTEAFF

v_gene: TRBV30
j_gene: TRBJ1-6
abundance: NA
d_gene: TRBD1
CDR3nt: TGTGCCTGGAGTGTAACCGGGCCGTGGGACAGCTTTAATTCACCCCTCCACTTT
CDR3aa: CAWSVTGPWDSFNSPLHF

v_gene: TRBV28
j_gene: TRBJ1-1
abundance: NA
d_gene: NA
CDR3nt: TGTGCCAGCAGTTTTTGGGGAGATGGGATAGTTGAAGCTTTCTTT
CDR3aa: CASSFWGDGIVEAFF

v_gene: TRBV5-6
j_gene: TRBJ1-6
abundance: NA
d_gene: TRBD1
CDR3nt: TGTGCCAGCAGCTTGGAGTTGGGACAGATAAATTCACCCCTCCACTTT
CDR3aa: CASSLELGQINSPLHF

v_gene: TRBV28
j_gene: TRBJ1-3
abundance: NA
d_gene: NA
CDR3nt: TGTGCCAGCCTCCCGGGGGGGGCTGGGATCTCTGGAAACACCATATATTTT
CDR3aa: CASLPGGAGISGNTIYF

v_gene: TRBV7-2
j_gene: TRBJ1-4
abundance: NA
d_gene: TRBD1
CDR3nt: TGTGCCAGCAGCTCGTGGCAGGGGGGTGGTGAAAAACTGTTTTTT
CDR3aa: CASSSWQGGGEKLFF